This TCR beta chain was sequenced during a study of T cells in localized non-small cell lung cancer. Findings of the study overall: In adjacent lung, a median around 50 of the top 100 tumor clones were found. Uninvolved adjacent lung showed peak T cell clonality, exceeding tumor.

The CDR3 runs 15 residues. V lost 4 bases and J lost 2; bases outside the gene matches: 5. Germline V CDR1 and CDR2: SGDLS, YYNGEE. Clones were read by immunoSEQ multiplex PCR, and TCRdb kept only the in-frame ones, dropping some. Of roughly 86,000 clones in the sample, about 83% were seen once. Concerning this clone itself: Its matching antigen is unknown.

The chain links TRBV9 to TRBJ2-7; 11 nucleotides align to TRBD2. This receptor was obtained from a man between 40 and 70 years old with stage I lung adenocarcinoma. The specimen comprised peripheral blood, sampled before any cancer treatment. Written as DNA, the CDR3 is TGTGCCAGCAGCATGTATAGCGGGGGGGCCTACGAGCAGTACTTC. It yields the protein CASSMYSGGAYEQYF.